One sample yielded the 10 T cell receptor beta chains listed below, sequenced in a study of blood T cell repertoires in COVID-19. TCRdb's table, derived via immunoSEQ multiplex PCR, lists solely in-frame clones and lacks some. The sample lists 200,000 to 300,000 clones, just under 85% occurring once. Sequencing was carried out using peripheral blood. Receptors were obtained from a man older than 75 with acute or convalescent COVID-19.

This clone has a handful of counts. The V and J genes are TRBV7-8 and TRBJ1-5; 9 bases match TRBD1. In germline, CDR1 is SGHVS, CDR2 FQNEAQ. The J segment lost 7 bases and the V segment lost 5 bases, leaving 12 bases of the junction unmatched. This CDR3 has 16 amino acids. In DNA, the CDR3 is TGTGCCAGCAGCACGCGGACAGGGGAGAAAGGGCAGCCCCAGCATTTT. It specifies CASSTRTGEKGQPQHF.

The V call is TRBV7-8, the J call TRBJ1-5; 10 bases line up with TRBD1. With 1 base clipped from V and 3 bases from J, the junction kept 3 bases outside the gene matches. Per germline, CDR1 SGHVS and CDR2 FQNEAQ. This CDR3 has 16 amino acids. The CDR3 sequence is CASSLEGQGYNQPQHF. CDR3 nucleotides: TGTGCCAGCAGCTTAGAGGGACAGGGGTACAATCAGCCCCAGCATTTT.

This clone was seen only once. The CDR3 protein is CASSSTGGSYEQYF. The CDR3 DNA is TGTGCCAGCTCATCGACAGGGGGATCCTACGAGCAGTACTTC. The V and J genes are TRBV18 and TRBJ2-7; 9 bases map to TRBD1. The CDR3 spans 14 residues. In germline, CDR1 is KGHSH, CDR2 LQKENI. V shed 5 bases and J 1 base; nucleotides not matched to a gene: 3. The whole variable domain, remainder taken from reference TRBV18 and TRBJ2-7, is NAGVMQNPRHLVRRRGQEARLRCSPMKGHSHVYWYRQLPEEGLKFMVYLQKENIIDESGMPKERFSAEFPKEGPSILRIQQVVRGDSAAYFCASSSTGGSYEQYFGPGTRLTVT.

This clone was found once. The chain couples TRBV18 to TRBJ2-7; 7 positions agree with TRBD2. With 3 bases clipped from V and 3 bases from J, the junction kept 5 bases outside the gene matches. Germline V CDR1 and CDR2: KGHSH, LQKENI. The CDR3 runs 14 residues. The chain's CDR3 is CASSPRSGGYEQYF. CDR3 bases: TGTGCCAGCTCACCTCGGTCGGGGGGCTACGAGCAGTACTTC.

The V call is TRBV27, the J call TRBJ1-4; D not certain. The CDR3 consists of 13 residues. The germline CDR1 and CDR2 sequences are MNHEY and SMNVEV (reference sequence). Trimming cost V 2 bases and J 3 bases, with 4 bases left between them. CDR3 in amino acids: CASSLIANEKLFF. CDR3 nucleotides: TGTGCCAGCAGTTTAATAGCTAATGAAAAACTGTTTTTT.

V is TRBV12-5 and J is TRBJ2-1; no clear D. The CDR3 is 15 residues long. Germline lookup yields CDR1 LGHNT and CDR2 FRNRAP. V was pared by 1 base and J by 5 bases, with 12 bases between. The CDR3 sequence is CASGLGLVLNNEQFF. The CDR3 nucleotides are TGTGCTAGTGGTTTGGGGCTAGTACTAAACAATGAGCAGTTCTTC. The whole variable domain, filled in from reference TRBV12-5 and TRBJ2-1, reads DARVTQTPRHKVTEMGQEVTMRCQPILGHNTVFWYRQTMMQGLELLAYFRNRAPLDDSGMPKDRFSAEMPDATLATLKIQPSEPRDSAVYFCASGLGLVLNNEQFFGPGTRLTVL.

This chain uses TRBV5-1 with TRBJ2-7; TRBD1 aligns across 7 bases. CDR3 length: 13 amino acids. Trimming at V came to 5 bases and at J to 12 bases, leaving 14 bases not matched to a gene. CDR1 SGHRS and CDR2 YFSETQ come from the germline V gene. CDR3 coding DNA: TGCGCCAGCAGTCCTACGACAGGGATGGTCAGGTACTTC. This translates into CASSPTTGMVRYF. Together with reference TRBV5-1 and TRBJ2-7, the CDR3 gives the full variable domain: KAGVTQTPRYLIKTRGQQVTLSCSPISGHRSVSWYQQTPGQGLQFLFEYFSETQRNKGNFPGRFSGRQFSNSRSEMNVSTLELGDSALYLCASSPTTGMVRYFGPGTRLTVT.

This clone was recorded only once. CDR3 nucleotide sequence: TGCAGCACCGCAGCGAGCGGCGCCCGCGAGCAGTACTTC. The encoded protein is CSTAASGAREQYF. The chain has TRBV29-1 and TRBJ2-7, with a weak D call TRBD2 (5 bases). Germline V lookup: CDR1 SQVTM, CDR2 ANQGSEA. The CDR3 consists of 13 residues. V was cut by 8 bases and J by 6 bases, with 20 bases left in between.

The chain carries TRBV5-1 and TRBJ2-1; TRBD2 aligns across 11 bases. The CDR3 totals 16 residues. Trimming cost V 4 bases and J 1 base; bases outside gene matches: 4. Germline V CDR1 and CDR2: SGHRS, YFSETQ. The CDR3 DNA is TGCGCCAGCAGCCTACTAGCGGGGGAGTCCTACAATGAGCAGTTCTTC. As protein: CASSLLAGESYNEQFF.

This rearrangement joins TRBV28 to TRBJ1-2; TRBD1 matches at 7 bases. Trimming at V came to 6 bases and at J to 2 bases, leaving 3 bases not matched to a gene. This CDR3 has 13 amino acids. Germline V gene data show CDR1 as MDHEN and CDR2 as SYDVKM. CDR3: CASRRGQNYGYTF. The CDR3 DNA follows: TGTGCCAGCAGGAGGGGACAGAACTATGGCTACACCTTC.